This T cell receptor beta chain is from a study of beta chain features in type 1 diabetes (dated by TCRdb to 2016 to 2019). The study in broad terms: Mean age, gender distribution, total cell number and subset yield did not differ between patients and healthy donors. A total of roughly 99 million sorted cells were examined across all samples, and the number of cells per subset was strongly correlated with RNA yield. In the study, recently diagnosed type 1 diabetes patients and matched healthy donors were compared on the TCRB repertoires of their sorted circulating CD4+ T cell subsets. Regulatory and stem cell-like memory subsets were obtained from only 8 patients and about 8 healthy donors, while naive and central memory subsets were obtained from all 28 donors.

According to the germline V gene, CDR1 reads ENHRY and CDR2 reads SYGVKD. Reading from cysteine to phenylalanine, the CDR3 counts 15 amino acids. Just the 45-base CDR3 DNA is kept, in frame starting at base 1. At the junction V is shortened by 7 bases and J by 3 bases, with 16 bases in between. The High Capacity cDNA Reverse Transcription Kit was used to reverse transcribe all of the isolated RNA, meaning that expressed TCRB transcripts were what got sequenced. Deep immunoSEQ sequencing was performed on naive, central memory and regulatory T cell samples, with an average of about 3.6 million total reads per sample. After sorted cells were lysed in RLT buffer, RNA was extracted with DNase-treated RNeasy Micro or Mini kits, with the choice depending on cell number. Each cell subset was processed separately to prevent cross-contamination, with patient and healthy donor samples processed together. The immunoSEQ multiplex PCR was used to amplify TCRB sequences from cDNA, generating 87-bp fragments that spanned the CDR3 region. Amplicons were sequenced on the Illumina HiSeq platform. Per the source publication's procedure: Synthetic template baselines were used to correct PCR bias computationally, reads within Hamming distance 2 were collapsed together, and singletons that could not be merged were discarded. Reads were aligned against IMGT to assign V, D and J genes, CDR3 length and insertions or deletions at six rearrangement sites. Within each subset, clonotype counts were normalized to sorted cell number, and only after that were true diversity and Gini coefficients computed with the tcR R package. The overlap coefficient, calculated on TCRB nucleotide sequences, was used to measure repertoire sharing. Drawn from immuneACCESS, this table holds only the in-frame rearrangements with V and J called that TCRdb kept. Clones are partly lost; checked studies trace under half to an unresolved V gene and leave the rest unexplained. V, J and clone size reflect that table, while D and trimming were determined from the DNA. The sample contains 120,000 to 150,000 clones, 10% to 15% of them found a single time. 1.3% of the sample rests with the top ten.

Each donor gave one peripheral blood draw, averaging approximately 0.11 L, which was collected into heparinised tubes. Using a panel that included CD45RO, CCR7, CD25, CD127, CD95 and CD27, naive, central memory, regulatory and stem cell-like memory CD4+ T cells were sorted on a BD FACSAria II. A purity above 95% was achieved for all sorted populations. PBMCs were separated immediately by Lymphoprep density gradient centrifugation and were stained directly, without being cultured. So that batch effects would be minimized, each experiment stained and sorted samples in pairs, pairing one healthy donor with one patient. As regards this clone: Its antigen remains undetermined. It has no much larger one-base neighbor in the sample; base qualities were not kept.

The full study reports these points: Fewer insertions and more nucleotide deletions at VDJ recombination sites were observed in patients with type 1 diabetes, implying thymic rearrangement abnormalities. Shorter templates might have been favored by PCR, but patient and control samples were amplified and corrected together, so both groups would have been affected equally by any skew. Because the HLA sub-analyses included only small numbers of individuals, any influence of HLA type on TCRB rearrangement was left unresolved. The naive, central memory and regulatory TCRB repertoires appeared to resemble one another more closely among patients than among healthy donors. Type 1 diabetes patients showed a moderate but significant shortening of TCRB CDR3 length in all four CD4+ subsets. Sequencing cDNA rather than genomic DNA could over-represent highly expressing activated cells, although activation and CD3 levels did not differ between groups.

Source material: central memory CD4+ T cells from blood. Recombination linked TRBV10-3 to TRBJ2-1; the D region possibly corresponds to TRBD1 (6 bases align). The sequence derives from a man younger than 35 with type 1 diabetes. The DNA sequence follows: TGTGCCATCAACCCCGACCGGGACAACTACAATGAGCAGTTCTTC. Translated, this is CAINPDRDNYNEQFF.